This is a list of T cell receptor beta chains from one sample in a study of cytomegalovirus exposure and HLA in healthy donors. TCRdb's copy holds only in-frame clones and misses some; the assay was immunoSEQ multiplex PCR. The repertoire has 150,000 to 200,000 clones, roughly four fifths of them found once; the top ten carry 6.5%. The source material was PBMCs. Receptor source: a woman aged 50 to 65 in good health and CMV-seropositive. The CDR3 runs from the conserved cysteine through the conserved F or W. The order of the fields is CDR3 protein, CDR3 DNA, clone size, V gene, J gene, D gene. A D gene is named only where the DNA matches it firmly. Clone size is shown for a subset of rows, as once, few, many or a class of expanded clone.

CDR3 protein: CASSLVGAGAEAFF
CDR3 DNA: TGTGCCAGCAGCTTAGTGGGGGCAGGAGCTGAAGCTTTCTTT
clone size: .
V gene: TRBV7-9
J gene: TRBJ1-1
D gene: .

CDR3 protein: CASSYLTGVDYGYTF
CDR3 DNA: TGTGCCAGCAGTTACCTGACAGGGGTGGACTATGGCTACACCTTC
clone size: .
V gene: TRBV6-5
J gene: TRBJ1-2
D gene: TRBD1

CDR3 protein: CAIREGALNYGYTF
CDR3 DNA: TGTGCCATCCGTGAGGGTGCACTTAACTATGGCTACACCTTC
clone size: .
V gene: TRBV10-3
J gene: TRBJ1-2
D gene: .

CDR3 protein: CASSSIRGPNYGYTF
CDR3 DNA: TGTGCCAGCAGCTCGATAAGGGGGCCGAACTATGGCTACACCTTC
clone size: .
V gene: TRBV7-8
J gene: TRBJ1-2
D gene: TRBD1

CDR3 protein: CASSMGPAYEQYF
CDR3 DNA: TGTGCCAGTTCAATGGGCCCGGCCTACGAGCAGTACTTC
clone size: .
V gene: TRBV19
J gene: TRBJ2-7
D gene: .

CDR3 protein: CASSRRQNTGELFF
CDR3 DNA: TGTGCCAGTAGTAGGCGACAGAACACCGGGGAGCTGTTTTTT
clone size: once
V gene: TRBV19
J gene: TRBJ2-2
D gene: .

CDR3 protein: CASSPQGEGTDTQYF
CDR3 DNA: TGTGCCAGCTCACCGCAGGGGGAGGGCACAGATACGCAGTATTTT
clone size: .
V gene: TRBV5-8
J gene: TRBJ2-3
D gene: .

CDR3 protein: CASSATGGAQQYF
CDR3 DNA: TGTGCCAGCAGTGCGACAGGGGGCGCCCAGCAGTACTTC
clone size: .
V gene: TRBV6-1
J gene: TRBJ2-7
D gene: TRBD1

CDR3 protein: CASSFSARAYEQYF
CDR3 DNA: TGTGCCAGCAGTTTTTCGGCCAGGGCCTACGAGCAGTACTTC
clone size: .
V gene: TRBV27
J gene: TRBJ2-7
D gene: .

CDR3 protein: CASSLTENYGYTF
CDR3 DNA: TGTGCCAGCAGCCTGACAGAAAACTATGGCTACACCTTC
clone size: .
V gene: TRBV7-8
J gene: TRBJ1-2
D gene: .

CDR3 protein: CASSVGGRDASNYGYTF
CDR3 DNA: TGTGCCAGCAGCGTAGGTGGCAGGGATGCTTCAAACTATGGCTACACCTTC
clone size: .
V gene: TRBV9
J gene: TRBJ1-2
D gene: .

CDR3 protein: CASTTDRGLGGYTF
CDR3 DNA: TGTGCCAGCACCACGGACAGGGGGCTGGGTGGCTACACCTTC
clone size: .
V gene: TRBV5-6
J gene: TRBJ1-2
D gene: TRBD1

CDR3 protein: CATSRGEGLYNEQFF
CDR3 DNA: TGTGCCACCAGCAGAGGGGAGGGCCTTTACAATGAGCAGTTCTTC
clone size: .
V gene: TRBV15
J gene: TRBJ2-1
D gene: TRBD2

CDR3 protein: CASSGRALTGELFF
CDR3 DNA: TGTGCCAGCAGCGGGAGGGCCCTCACCGGGGAGCTGTTTTTT
clone size: .
V gene: TRBV6-1
J gene: TRBJ2-2
D gene: TRBD2

CDR3 protein: CASSPGQYSGANVLTF
CDR3 DNA: TGCGCCAGCAGCCCCGGACAGTACTCTGGGGCCAACGTCCTGACTTTC
clone size: .
V gene: TRBV5-1
J gene: TRBJ2-6
D gene: .

CDR3 protein: CASSDQGVSNQPQHF
CDR3 DNA: TGTGCCAGCAGCGATCAGGGGGTGAGCAATCAGCCCCAGCATTTT
clone size: .
V gene: TRBV6-1
J gene: TRBJ1-5
D gene: TRBD1

CDR3 protein: CASSLGPDRGDEQFF
CDR3 DNA: TGTGCCAGCAGCTTAGGACCGGACAGGGGCGATGAGCAGTTCTTC
clone size: .
V gene: TRBV7-6
J gene: TRBJ2-1
D gene: TRBD1

CDR3 protein: CASSSGQVNEKLFF
CDR3 DNA: TGTGCCAGCAGCTCGGGACAGGTTAATGAAAAACTGTTTTTT
clone size: .
V gene: TRBV11-2
J gene: TRBJ1-4
D gene: TRBD1

CDR3 protein: CASSFRGGAHEQFF
CDR3 DNA: TGTGCCAGCAGCTTCCGAGGGGGGGCCCATGAGCAGTTCTTC
clone size: .
V gene: TRBV5-6
J gene: TRBJ2-1
D gene: .

CDR3 protein: CASSSNFGRGLYEQYF
CDR3 DNA: TGCGCCAGCAGCTCCAATTTCGGCAGGGGGCTATACGAGCAGTACTTC
clone size: few
V gene: TRBV5-1
J gene: TRBJ2-7
D gene: TRBD1

CDR3 protein: CAWSVQSSYEQYF
CDR3 DNA: TGTGCCTGGAGTGTACAGTCCTCCTACGAGCAGTACTTC
clone size: .
V gene: TRBV30
J gene: TRBJ2-7
D gene: .

CDR3 protein: CASSLLAGGPYEQFF
CDR3 DNA: TGTGCCAGCAGCTTACTAGCGGGAGGGCCTTATGAGCAGTTCTTC
clone size: .
V gene: TRBV7-9
J gene: TRBJ2-1
D gene: TRBD2